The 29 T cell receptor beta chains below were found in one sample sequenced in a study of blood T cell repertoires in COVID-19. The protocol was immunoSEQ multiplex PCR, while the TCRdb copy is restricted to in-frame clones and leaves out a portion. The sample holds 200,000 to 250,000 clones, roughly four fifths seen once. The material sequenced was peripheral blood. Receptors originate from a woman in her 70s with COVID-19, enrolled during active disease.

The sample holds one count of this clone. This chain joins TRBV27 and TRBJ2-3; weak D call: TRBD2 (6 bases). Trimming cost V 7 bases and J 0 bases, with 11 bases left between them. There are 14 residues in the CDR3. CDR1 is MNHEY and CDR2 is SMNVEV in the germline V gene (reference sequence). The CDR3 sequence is CASKQTRSTDTQYF. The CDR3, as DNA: TGTGCCAGCAAACAGACTAGGAGCACAGATACGCAGTATTTT.

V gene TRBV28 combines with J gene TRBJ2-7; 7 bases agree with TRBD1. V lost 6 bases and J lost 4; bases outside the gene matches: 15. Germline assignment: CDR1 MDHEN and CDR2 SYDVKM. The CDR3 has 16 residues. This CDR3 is CASRGGQAPILYEQYF. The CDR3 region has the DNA TGTGCCAGCAGGGGCGGACAGGCCCCAATCCTATACGAGCAGTACTTC.

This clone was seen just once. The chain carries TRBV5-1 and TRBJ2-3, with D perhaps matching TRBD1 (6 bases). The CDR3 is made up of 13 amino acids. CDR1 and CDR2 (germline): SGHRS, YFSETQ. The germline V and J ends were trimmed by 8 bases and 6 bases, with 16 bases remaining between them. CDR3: CASQQGPQDTQYF. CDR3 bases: TGCGCCAGTCAACAGGGTCCCCAGGATACGCAGTATTTT.

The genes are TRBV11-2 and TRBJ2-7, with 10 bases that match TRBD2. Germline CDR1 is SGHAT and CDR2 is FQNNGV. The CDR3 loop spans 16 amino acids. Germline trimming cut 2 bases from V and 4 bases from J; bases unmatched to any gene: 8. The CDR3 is CASSLRVLAGAYEQYF. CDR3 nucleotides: TGTGCCAGCAGCTTAAGGGTGCTAGCGGGAGCGTACGAGCAGTACTTC. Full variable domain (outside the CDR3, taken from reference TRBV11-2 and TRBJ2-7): EAGVAQSPRYKIIEKRQSVAFWCNPISGHATLYWYQQILGQGPKLLIQFQNNGVVDDSQLPKDRFSAERLKGVDSTLKIQPAKLEDSAVYLCASSLRVLAGAYEQYFGPGTRLTVT.

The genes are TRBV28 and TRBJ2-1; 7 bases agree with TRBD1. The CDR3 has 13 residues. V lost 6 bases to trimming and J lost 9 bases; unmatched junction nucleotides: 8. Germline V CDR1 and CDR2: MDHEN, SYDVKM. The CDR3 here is CASSQRQGTEQFF. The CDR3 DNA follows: TGTGCCAGCAGCCAGAGACAGGGCACTGAGCAGTTCTTC.

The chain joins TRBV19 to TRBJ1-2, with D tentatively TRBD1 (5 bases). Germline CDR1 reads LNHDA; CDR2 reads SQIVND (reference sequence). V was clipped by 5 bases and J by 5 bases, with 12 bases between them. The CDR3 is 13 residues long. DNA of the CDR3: TGTGCCAGTAGTCGAACAGGCCCATATGGCTACACCTTC. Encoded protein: CASSRTGPYGYTF. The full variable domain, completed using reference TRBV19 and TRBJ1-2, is DGGITQSPKYLFRKEGQNVTLSCEQNLNHDAMYWYRQDPGQGLRLIYYSQIVNDFQKGDIAEGYSVSREKKESFPLTVTSAQKNPTAFYLCASSRTGPYGYTFGSGTRLTVV.

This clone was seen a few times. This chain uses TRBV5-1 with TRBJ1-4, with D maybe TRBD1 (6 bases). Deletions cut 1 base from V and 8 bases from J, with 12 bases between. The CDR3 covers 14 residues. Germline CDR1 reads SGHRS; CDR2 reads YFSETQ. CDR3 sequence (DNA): TGCGCCAGCAGCTTGACAGGGCCGGGGGAAAAACTGTTTTTT. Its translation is CASSLTGPGEKLFF.

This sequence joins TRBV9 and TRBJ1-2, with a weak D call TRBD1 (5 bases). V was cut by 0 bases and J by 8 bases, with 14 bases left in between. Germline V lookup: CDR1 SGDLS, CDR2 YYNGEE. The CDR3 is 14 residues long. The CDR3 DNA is TGTGCCAGCAGCGTAGGGAGGGGAGGAGAGGGCTACACCTTC. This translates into CASSVGRGGEGYTF.

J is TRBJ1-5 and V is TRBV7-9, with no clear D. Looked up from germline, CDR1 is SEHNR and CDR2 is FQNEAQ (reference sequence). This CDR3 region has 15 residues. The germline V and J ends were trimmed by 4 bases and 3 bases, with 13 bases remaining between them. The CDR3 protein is CASSSDGGYNQPQHF. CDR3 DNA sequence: TGTGCCAGCAGCTCAGACGGAGGCTACAATCAGCCCCAGCATTTT.

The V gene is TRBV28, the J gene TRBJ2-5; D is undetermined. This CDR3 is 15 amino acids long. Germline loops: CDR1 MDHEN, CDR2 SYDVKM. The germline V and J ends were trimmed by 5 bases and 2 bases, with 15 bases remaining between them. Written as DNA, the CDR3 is TGTGCCAGCAGTCCCCGTCTACCTTCGCAAGAGACCCAGTACTTC. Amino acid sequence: CASSPRLPSQETQYF.

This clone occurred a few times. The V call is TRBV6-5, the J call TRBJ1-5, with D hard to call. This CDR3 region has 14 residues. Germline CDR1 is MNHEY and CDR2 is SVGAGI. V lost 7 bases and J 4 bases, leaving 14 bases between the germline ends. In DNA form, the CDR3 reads TGTGCCAGCACCCCGGCAGGCGAAAATCAGCCCCAGCATTTT. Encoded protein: CASTPAGENQPQHF.

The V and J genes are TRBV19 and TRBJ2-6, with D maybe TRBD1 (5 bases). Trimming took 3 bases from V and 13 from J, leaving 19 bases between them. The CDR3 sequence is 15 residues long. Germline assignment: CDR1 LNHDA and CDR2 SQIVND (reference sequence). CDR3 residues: CASSINYRKRLVLTF. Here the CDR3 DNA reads TGTGCCAGTAGTATTAACTACAGGAAACGCTTAGTCCTGACTTTC.

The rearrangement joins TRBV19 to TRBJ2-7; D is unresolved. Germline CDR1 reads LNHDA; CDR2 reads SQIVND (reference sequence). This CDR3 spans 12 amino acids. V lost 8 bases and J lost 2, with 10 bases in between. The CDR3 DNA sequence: TGTGCCAGTGGCCCGTCCGCCTACGAGCAGTACTTC. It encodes CASGPSAYEQYF.

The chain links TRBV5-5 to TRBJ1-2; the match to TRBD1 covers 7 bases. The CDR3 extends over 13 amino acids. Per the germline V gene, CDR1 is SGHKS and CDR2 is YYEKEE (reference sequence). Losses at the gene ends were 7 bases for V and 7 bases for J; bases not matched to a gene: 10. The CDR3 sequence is CASARETGTGYTF. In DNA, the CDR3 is TGTGCCAGCGCCCGCGAGACAGGGACTGGCTACACCTTC. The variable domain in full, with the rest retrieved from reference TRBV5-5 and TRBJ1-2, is DAGVTQSPTHLIKTRGQQVTLRCSPISGHKSVSWYQQVLGQGPQFIFQYYEKEERGRGNFPDRFSARQFPNYSSELNVNALLLGDSALYLCASARETGTGYTFGSGTRLTVV.

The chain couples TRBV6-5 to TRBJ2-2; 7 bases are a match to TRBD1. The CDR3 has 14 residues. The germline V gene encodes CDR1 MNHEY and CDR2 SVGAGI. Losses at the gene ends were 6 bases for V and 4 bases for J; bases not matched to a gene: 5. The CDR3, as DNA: TGTGCCAGCAGGAGACAGGGAATCACCGGGGAGCTGTTTTTT. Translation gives CASRRQGITGELFF.

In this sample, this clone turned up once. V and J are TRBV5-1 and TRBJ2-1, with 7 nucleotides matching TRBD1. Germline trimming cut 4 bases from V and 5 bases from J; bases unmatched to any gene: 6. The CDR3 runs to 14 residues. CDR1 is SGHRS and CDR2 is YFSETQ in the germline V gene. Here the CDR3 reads CASSLDRLDNEQFF. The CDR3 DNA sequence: TGCGCCAGCAGCCTGGACAGGCTTGACAATGAGCAGTTCTTC.

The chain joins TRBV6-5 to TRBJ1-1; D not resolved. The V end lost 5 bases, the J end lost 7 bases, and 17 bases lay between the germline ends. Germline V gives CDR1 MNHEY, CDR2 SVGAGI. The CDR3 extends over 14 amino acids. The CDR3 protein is CASSPGNLVDEAFF. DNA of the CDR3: TGTGCCAGCAGTCCGGGTAATCTCGTTGATGAAGCTTTCTTT.

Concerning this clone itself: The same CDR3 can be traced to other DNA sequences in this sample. The DNA of the CDR3 is TGTGCCAGCTCACCTGGGACAGGGGGGTACGAGCAGTACTTC. Translating gives CASSPGTGGYEQYF. The chain links TRBV18 to TRBJ2-7, with TRBD1 matching 11 bases. Per the germline V gene, CDR1 is KGHSH and CDR2 is LQKENI. V was pared by 3 bases and J by 4 bases, with 2 bases of the junction left unmatched. There are 14 residues in the CDR3.

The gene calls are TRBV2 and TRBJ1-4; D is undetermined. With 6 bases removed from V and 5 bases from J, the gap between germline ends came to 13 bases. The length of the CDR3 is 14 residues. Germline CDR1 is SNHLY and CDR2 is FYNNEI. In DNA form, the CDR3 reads TGTGCCAGCAGGTCGGGAGGAAAAAATGAAAAACTGTTTTTT. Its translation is CASRSGGKNEKLFF. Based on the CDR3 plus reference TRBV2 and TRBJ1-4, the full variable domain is EPEVTQTPSHQVTQMGQEVILRCVPISNHLYFYWYRQILGQKVEFLVSFYNNEISEKSEIFDDQFSVERPDGSNFTLKIRSTKLEDSAMYFCASRSGGKNEKLFFGSGTQLSVL.

CDR3 nucleotide sequence: TGCGCCAGCAGCTTGGCCGGGAGGGATGGGGCTTTCTTT. Its translation is CASSLAGRDGAFF. This chain joins TRBV5-1 and TRBJ1-1; D call uncertain. The CDR3 totals 13 residues. CDR1 and CDR2 (germline): SGHRS, YFSETQ. V lost 0 bases and J 11 bases, leaving 14 bases between the germline ends.

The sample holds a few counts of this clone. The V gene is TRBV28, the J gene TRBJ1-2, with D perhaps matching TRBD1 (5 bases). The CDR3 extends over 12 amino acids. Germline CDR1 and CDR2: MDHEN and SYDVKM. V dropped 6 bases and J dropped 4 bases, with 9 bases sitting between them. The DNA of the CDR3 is TGTGCCAGCAGACCAGGGCCCTATGGCTACACCTTC. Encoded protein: CASRPGPYGYTF.

The CDR3 loop reads CASSYGTLNEQFF. The CDR3 DNA follows: TGTGCCAGCAGCTACGGGACTCTCAATGAGCAGTTCTTC. This chain links TRBV5-6 with TRBJ2-1, with D possibly matching TRBD2 (6 bases). CDR1 is SGHDT, CDR2 YYEEEE, per germline. Trimming stripped 3 bases from V and 6 bases from J, with 10 bases between. There are 13 residues in the CDR3.

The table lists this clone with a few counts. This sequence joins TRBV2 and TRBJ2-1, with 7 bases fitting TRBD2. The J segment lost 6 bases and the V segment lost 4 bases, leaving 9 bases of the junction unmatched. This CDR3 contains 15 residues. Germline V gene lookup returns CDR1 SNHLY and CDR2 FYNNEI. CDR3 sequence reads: CASSVFAGEVNEQFF. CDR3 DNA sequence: TGTGCCAGCAGTGTCTTTGCGGGAGAGGTCAATGAGCAGTTCTTC.

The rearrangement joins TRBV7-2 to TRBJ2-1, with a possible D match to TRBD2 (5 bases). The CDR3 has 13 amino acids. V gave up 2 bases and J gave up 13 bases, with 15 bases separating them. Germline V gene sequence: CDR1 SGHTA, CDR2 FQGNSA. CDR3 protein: CASSLSTSGNQFF. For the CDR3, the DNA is TGTGCCAGCAGCTTAAGCACAAGCGGTAATCAGTTCTTC.

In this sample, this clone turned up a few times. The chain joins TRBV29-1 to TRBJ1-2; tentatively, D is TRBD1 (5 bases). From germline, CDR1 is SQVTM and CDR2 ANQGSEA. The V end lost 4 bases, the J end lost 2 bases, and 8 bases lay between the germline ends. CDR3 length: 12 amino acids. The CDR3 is CSVVQANYGYTF. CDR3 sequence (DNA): TGCAGCGTTGTACAGGCCAACTATGGCTACACCTTC.

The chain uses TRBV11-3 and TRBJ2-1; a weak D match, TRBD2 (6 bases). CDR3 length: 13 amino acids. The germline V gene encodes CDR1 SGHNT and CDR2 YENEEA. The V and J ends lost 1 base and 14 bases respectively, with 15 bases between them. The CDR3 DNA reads TGTGCCAGCAGCTTAGTTAGGACTAATACGAAGTTCTTC. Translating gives CASSLVRTNTKFF.

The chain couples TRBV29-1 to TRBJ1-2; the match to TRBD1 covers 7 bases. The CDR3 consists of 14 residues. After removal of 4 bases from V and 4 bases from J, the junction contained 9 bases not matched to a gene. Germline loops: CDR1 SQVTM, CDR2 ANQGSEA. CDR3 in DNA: TGCAGCGTTGGGTCCCAGACAGGGACCTATGGCTACACCTTC. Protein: CSVGSQTGTYGYTF.

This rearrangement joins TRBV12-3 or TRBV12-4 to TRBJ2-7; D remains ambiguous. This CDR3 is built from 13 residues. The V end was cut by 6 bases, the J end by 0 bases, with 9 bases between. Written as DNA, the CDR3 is TGTGCCAGCAGCCTTATGAGCTCCTACGAGCAGTACTTC. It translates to CASSLMSSYEQYF.

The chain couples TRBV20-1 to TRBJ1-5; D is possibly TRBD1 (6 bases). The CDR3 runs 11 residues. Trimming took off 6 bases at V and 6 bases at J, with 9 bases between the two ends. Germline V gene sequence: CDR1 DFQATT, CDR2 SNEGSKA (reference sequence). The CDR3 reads CSAAGVQPQHF. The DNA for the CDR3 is TGCAGTGCGGCAGGGGTTCAGCCCCAGCATTTT.